This T cell receptor (beta chain) was identified during a study of T cells in Graves' hyperthyroidism and ophthalmopathy. Points from the study as a whole: Also found in blood were most expanded thyroid clonotypes above 0.001.

RNA transcripts provided the source from which TCR beta CDR3 regions were amplified. In the first-round RT-PCR of the TCR CDR3, the HTBI primer set was used. TCRdb re-derived calls from the multiplex PCR reads in MiXCR, one entry per CDR3 protein. The data show some 570,000 distinct CDR3 sequences, with about 15% seen just once and 15% to 20% held by the top ten. Disease lasting under 3 months, a NOSPECS grade of at least 4, and a Clinical Activity Score of at least 3 were features of the ophthalmopathy patients. Diagnoses used clinical symptoms, serum thyroxine and TRAb, thyroid ultrasound and orbital computed tomography. Using 10 ml of fresh peripheral blood, PBMCs were prepared. The CDR3 is 13 residues long. Germline V gene data show CDR1 as SNHLY and CDR2 as FYNNEI. With 9 bases clipped from V and 6 bases from J, the junction kept 11 bases outside the gene matches. Turning to this clonotype: Its specificity is not known.

The chain carries TRBV2 and TRBJ2-7; 7 bases are shared with TRBD1. Sequenced sample: blood. The sequence was collected from a woman between 18 and 29 years old with Graves' ophthalmopathy. The DNA for the CDR3 is TGTGCCAGTCGAGCCCTCCCAGGGGGCGAGCAGTACTTC. It translates to CASRALPGGEQYF.